A selection of T cell receptor beta chains follows, all from one sample in a study of cytomegalovirus exposure and HLA in healthy donors. Measured with immunoSEQ multiplex PCR; TCRdb has only the in-frame clones, and not every one. The sample consists of some 140,000 clones, 82% of them appearing once. The sequencing input was PBMCs. These receptors were obtained from a man aged 25 to 40 in good health and CMV-seropositive. CDR3s include the opening cysteine and the closing phenylalanine or tryptophan. Fields, in order: V gene, J gene, CDR3 protein.

TRBV2,TRBJ1-1,CASSPSRGQGGEAFF
TRBV2,TRBJ2-1,CASSEVGGGSYNEQFF
TRBV5-6,TRBJ2-2,CASELAGANTGELFF
TRBV4-1,TRBJ1-6,CASSQEKDTPLHF
TRBV7-6,TRBJ2-3,CASSLEVSGGYTDTQYF
TRBV12-5,TRBJ2-3,CASALGPTGGLDTQYF
TRBV7-8,TRBJ2-5,CASSSQRLGSETQYF
TRBV7-9,TRBJ1-2,CASSHFDRDGEGYTF
TRBV7-3,TRBJ1-2,CASSLTGDSNYGYTF
TRBV2,TRBJ1-2,CASSVQRLSNYGYTF
TRBV6-1,TRBJ2-3,CASRPGTGEDTQYF
TRBV25-1,TRBJ2-4,CASRGQLGDIQYF
TRBV5-1,TRBJ2-4,CASSPEQALAKNIQYF
TRBV7-9,TRBJ1-2,CASSSTGGGGSNYGYTF
TRBV11-2,TRBJ1-2,CASSLETRGYTF
TRBV5-1,TRBJ1-1,CASSFVPGNTEAFF
TRBV15,TRBJ2-7,CATSRDGQGGPEEQYF
TRBV7-9,TRBJ1-3,CASSLALTGNSGNTIYF
TRBV4-3,TRBJ2-3,CASSHGTSGGGKDTQYF
TRBV5-1,TRBJ2-7,CASSLTSGTIYEQYF
TRBV5-1,TRBJ2-2,CASSLESAGGELFF
TRBV5-1,TRBJ2-2,CASSFPKGVTGELFF